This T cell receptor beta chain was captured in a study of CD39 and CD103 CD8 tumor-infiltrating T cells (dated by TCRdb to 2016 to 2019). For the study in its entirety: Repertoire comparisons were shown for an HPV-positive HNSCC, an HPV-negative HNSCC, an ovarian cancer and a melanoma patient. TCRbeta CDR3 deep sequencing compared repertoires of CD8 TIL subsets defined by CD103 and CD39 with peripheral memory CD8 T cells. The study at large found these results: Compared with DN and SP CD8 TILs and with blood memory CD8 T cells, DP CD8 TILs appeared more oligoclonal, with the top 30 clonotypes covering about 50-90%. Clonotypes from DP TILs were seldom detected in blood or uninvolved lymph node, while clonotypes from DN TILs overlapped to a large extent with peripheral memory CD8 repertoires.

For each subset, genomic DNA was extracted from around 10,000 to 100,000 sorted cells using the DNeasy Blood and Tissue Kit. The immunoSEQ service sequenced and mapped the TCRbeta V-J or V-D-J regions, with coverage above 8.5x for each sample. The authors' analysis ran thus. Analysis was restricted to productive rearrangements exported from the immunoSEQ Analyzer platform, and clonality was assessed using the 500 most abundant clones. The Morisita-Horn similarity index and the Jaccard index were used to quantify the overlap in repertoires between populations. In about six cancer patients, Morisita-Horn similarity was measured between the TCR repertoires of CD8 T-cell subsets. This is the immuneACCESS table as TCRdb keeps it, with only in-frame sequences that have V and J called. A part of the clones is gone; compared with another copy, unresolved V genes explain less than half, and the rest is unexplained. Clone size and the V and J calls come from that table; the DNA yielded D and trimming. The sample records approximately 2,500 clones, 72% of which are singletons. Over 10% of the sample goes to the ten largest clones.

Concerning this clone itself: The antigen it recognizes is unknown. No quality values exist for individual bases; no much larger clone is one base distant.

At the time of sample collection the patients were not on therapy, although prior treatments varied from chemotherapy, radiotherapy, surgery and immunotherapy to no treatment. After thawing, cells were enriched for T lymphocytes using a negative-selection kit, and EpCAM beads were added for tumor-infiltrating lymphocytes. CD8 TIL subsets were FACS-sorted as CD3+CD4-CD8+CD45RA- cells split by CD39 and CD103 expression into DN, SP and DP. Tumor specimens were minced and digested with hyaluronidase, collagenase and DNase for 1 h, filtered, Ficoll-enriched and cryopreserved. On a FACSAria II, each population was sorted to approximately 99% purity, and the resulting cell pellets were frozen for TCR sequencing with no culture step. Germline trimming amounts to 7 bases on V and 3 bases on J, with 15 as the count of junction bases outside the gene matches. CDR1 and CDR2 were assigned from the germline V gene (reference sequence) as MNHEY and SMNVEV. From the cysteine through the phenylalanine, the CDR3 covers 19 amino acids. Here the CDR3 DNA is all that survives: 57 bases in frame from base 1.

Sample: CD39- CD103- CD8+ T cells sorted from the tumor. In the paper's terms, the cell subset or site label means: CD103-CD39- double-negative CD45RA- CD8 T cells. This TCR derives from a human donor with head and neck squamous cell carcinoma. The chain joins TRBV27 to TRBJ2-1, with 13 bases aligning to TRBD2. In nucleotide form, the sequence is TGTGCCAGCACCTTAAGCACTAGCGGGGGGGCCTATTACTACAATGAGCAGTTCTTC. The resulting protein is CASTLSTSGGAYYYNEQFF.